This TCR beta chain is drawn from a study of T cells in Graves' hyperthyroidism and ophthalmopathy. Amplified TCR beta CDR3 regions came from RNA transcripts. Carried out on the TCR CDR3, a first-round RT-PCR used the HTBI primer set. TCRdb re-called the multiplex PCR reads with MiXCR, one entry per CDR3 protein. This table holds 300,000 to 450,000 distinct CDR3 sequences, 14% found once. In this sample, this clonotype turned up a few times. The target antigen is unknown. Those with hyperthyroidism were 18 to 65 years old, newly diagnosed, and ill for under 2 months. The diagnoses drew upon clinical symptoms, serum thyroxine and TRAb, thyroid ultrasound and orbital computed tomography. Findings of the study overall: Most clonotypes expanded in thyroid above 0.001 were likewise present in blood.

Sequencing used blood. This TCR was sampled from a woman between 55 and 75 years old with Graves' hyperthyroidism.

CDR3 bases: TGTGCCAGCAGTGCCGGCCCAAGGGGTCAGCCCCAGCATTTT. The encoded protein is CASSAGPRGQPQHF. This sequence joins TRBV2 and TRBJ1-5, with a tentative D call TRBD1 (5 bases). The CDR3 runs to 14 residues. The V end lost 4 bases, the J end lost 6 bases, and 13 bases lay between the germline ends. Germline CDR1 and CDR2: SNHLY and FYNNEI.